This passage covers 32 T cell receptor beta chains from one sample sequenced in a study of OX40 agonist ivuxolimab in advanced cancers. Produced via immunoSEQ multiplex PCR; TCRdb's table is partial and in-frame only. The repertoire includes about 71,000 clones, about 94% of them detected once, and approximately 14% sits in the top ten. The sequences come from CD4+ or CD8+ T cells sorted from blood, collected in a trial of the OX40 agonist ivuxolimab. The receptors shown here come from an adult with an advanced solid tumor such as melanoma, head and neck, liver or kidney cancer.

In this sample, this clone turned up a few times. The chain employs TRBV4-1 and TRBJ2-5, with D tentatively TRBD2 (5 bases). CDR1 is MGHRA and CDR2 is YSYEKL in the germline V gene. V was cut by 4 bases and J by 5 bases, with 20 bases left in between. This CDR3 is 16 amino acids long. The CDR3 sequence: CASSPFSGPPGETQYF. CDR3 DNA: TGCGCCAGCAGCCCCTTCTCCGGCCCACCGGGGGAGACCCAGTACTTC.

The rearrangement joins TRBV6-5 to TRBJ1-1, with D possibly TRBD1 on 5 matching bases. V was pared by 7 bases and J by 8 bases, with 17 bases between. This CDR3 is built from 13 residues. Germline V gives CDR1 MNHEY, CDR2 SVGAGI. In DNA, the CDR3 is TGTGCCAGCACCCTCGGGGCGACGGGAGAAGCTTTCTTT. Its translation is CASTLGATGEAFF.

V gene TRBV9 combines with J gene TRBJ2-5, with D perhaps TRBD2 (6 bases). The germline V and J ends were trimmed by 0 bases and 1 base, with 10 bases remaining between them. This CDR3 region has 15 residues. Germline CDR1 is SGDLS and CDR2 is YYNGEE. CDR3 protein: CASSVEGRTQETQYF. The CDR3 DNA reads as TGTGCCAGCAGCGTAGAGGGGAGGACCCAAGAGACCCAGTACTTC.

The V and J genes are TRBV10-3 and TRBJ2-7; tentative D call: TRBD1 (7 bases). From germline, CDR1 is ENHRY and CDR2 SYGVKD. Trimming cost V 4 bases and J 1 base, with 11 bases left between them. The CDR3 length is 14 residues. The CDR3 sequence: CAISGGDSSYEQYF. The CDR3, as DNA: TGTGCCATCAGTGGGGGGGACAGTTCCTACGAGCAGTACTTC.

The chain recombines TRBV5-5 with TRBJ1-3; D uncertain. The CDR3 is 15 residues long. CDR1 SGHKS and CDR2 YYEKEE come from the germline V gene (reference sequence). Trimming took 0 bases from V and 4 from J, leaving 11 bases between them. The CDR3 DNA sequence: TGTGCCAGCAGCTTGGCTACGGGGATCGGAAACACCATATATTTT. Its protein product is CASSLATGIGNTIYF.

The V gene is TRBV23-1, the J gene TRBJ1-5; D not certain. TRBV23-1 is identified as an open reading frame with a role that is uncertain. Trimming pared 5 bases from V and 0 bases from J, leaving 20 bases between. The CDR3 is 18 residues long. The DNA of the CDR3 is TGCGCCAGCAGTGCGACGTCCCGGGAATTATATAGCAATCAGCCCCAGCATTTT. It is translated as CASSATSRELYSNQPQHF.

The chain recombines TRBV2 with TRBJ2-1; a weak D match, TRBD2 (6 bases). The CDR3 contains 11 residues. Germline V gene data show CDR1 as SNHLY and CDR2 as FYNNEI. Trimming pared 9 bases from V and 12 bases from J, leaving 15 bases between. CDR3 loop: CARKDYYGQFF. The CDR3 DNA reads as TGTGCCAGGAAGGACTATTACGGGCAGTTCTTC.

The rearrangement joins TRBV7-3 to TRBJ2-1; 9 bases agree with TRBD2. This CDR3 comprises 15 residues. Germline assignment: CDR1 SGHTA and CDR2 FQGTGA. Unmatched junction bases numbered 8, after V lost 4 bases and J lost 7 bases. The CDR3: CASSYSGGLANEQFF. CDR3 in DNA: TGTGCCAGCAGCTACTCCGGGGGACTAGCAAATGAGCAGTTCTTC.

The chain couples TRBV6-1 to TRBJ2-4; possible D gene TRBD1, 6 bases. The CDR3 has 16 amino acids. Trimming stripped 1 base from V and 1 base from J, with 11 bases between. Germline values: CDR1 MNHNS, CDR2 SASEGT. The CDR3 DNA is TGTGCCAGCAGTGAAGAGAAAACAGGGGCCAAAAACATTCAGTACTTC. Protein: CASSEEKTGAKNIQYF.

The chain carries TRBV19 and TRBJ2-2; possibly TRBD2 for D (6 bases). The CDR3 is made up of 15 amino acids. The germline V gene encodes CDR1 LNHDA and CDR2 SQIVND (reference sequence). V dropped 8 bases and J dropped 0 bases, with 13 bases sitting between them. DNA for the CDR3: TGTGCCAGTGATTATACGGGGGCGAACACCGGGGAGCTGTTTTTT. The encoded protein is CASDYTGANTGELFF.

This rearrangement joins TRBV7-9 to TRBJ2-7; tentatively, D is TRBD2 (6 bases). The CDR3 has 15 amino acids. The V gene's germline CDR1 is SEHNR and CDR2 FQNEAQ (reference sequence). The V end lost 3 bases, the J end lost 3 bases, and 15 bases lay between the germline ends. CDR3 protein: CASSFLDGGSYEQYF. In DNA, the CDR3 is TGTGCCAGCAGCTTCTTAGACGGGGGAAGCTACGAGCAGTACTTC.

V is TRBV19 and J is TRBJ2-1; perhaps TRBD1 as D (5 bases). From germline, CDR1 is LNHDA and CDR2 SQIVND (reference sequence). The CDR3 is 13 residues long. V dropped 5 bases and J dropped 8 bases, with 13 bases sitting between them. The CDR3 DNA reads TGTGCCAGTAGTCTCCTCAGGGCAGATGAGCAGTTCTTC. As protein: CASSLLRADEQFF.

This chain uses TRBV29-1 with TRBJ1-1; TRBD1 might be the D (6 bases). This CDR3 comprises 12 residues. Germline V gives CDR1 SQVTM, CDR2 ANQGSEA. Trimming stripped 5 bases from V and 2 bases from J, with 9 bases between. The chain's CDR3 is CSVWTANTEAFF. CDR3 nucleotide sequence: TGCAGCGTTTGGACAGCTAACACTGAAGCTTTCTTT.

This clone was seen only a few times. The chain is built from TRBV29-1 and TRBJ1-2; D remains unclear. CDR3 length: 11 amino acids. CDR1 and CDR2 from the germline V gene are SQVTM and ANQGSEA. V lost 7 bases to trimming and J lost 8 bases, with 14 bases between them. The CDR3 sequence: CSAPAGSGYTF. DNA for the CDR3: TGCAGCGCCCCGGCTGGGAGCGGCTACACCTTC.

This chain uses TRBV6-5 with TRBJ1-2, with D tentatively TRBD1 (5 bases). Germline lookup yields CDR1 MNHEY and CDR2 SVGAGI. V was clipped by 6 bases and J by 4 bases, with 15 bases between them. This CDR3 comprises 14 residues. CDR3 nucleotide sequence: TGTGCCAGCAGGGTTGGGACGGACCTCTATGGCTACACCTTC. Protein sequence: CASRVGTDLYGYTF.

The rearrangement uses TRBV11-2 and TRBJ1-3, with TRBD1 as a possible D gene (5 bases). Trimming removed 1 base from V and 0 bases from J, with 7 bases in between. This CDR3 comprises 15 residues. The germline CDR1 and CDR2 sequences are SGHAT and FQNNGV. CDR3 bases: TGTGCCAGCAGCTTAGGGGACGGCTCTGGAAACACCATATATTTT. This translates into CASSLGDGSGNTIYF.

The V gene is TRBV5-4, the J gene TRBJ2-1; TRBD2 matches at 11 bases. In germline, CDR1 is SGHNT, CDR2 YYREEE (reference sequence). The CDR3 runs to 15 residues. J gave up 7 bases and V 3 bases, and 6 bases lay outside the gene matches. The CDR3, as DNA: TGTGCCAGCAGCTCTCCCGGGACTAGCGGAAATGAGCAGTTCTTC. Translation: CASSSPGTSGNEQFF.

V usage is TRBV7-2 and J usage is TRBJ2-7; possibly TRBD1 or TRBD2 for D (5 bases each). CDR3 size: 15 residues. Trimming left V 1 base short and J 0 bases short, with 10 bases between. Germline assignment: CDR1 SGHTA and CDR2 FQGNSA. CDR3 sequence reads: CASSLGPGPSYEQYF. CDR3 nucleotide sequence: TGTGCCAGCAGCTTAGGACCGGGACCCTCCTACGAGCAGTACTTC.

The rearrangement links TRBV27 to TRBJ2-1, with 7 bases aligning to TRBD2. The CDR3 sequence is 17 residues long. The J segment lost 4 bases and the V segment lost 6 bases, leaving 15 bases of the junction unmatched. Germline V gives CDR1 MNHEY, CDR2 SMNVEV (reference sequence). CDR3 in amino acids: CASRYRSAGRYYNEQFF. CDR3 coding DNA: TGTGCCAGCAGATATAGGTCAGCGGGGAGATATTACAATGAGCAGTTCTTC.

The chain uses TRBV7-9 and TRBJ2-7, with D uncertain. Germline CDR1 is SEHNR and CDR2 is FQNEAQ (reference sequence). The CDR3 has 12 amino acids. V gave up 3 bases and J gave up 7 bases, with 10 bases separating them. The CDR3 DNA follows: TGTGCCAGCAGCTTTCTTCAAGGGGAGCAGTACTTC. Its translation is CASSFLQGEQYF.

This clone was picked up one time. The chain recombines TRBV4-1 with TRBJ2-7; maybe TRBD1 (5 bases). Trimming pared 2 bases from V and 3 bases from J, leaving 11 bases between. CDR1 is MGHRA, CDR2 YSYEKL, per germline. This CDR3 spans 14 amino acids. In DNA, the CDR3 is TGCGCCAGCAGCCAAAGAACAGGAGTCTACGAGCAGTACTTC. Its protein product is CASSQRTGVYEQYF.

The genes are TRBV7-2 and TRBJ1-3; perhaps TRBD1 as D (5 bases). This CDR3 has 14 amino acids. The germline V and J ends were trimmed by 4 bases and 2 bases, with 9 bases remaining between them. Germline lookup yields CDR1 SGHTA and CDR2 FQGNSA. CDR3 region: CASSSPGAGNTIYF. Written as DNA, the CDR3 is TGTGCCAGCAGCTCCCCGGGGGCTGGAAACACCATATATTTT.

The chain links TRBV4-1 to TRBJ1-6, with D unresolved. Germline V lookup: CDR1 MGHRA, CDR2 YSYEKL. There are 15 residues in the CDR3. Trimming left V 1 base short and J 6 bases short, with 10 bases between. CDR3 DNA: TGCGCCAGCAGCCAAGTAAACAGCGCTAATTCACCCCTCCACTTT. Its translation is CASSQVNSANSPLHF.

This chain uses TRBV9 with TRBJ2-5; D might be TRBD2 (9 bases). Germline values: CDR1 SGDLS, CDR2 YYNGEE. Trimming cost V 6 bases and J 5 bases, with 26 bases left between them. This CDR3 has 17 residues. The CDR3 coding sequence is TGTGCCAGCATCCAACAGGGGGTAGCGGGAGTTCGTGAGACCCAGTACTTC. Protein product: CASIQQGVAGVRETQYF.

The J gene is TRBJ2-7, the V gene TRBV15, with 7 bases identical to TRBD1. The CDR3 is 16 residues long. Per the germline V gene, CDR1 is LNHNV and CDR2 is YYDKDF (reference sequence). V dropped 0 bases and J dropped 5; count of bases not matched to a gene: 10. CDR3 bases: TGTGCCACCAGCAGAGATCCGCCCAGGGGGTCCAACGAGCAGTACTTC. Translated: CATSRDPPRGSNEQYF.

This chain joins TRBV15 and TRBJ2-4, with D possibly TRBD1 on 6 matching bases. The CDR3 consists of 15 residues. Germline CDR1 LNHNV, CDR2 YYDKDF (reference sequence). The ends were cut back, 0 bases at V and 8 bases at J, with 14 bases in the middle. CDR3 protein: CATSREIPPGDIQYF. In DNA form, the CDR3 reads TGTGCCACCAGCAGAGAGATCCCCCCAGGGGACATTCAGTACTTC.

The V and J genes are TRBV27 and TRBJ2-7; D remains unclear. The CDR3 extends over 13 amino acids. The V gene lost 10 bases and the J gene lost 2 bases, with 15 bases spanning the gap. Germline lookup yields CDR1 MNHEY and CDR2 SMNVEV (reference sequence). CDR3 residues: CATRAPAPYEQYF. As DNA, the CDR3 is TGTGCCACCCGGGCCCCGGCCCCCTACGAGCAGTACTTC.

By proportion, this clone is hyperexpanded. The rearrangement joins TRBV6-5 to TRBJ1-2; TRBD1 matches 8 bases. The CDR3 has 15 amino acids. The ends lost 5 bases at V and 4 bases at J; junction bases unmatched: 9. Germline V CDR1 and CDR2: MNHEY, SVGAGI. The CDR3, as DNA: TGTGCCAGCAGTCCATCGACAGGGGTGGCCTATGGCTACACCTTC. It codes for CASSPSTGVAYGYTF.

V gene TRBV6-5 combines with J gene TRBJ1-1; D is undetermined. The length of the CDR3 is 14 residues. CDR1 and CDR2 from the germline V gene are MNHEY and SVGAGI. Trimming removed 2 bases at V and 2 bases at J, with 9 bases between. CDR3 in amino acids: CASSYGRPNTEAFF. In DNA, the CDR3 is TGTGCCAGCAGTTACGGCAGGCCAAACACTGAAGCTTTCTTT.

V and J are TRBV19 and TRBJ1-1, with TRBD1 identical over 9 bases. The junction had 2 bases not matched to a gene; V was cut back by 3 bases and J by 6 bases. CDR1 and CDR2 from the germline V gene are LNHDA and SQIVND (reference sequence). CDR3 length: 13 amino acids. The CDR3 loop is CASSMRTGAEAFF. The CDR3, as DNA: TGTGCCAGTAGTATGCGGACAGGGGCTGAAGCTTTCTTT.

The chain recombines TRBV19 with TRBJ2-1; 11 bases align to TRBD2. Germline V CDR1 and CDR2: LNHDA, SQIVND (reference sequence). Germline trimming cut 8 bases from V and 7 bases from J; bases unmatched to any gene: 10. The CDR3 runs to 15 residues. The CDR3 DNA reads TGTGCCAGTGCCGATAGCGGGGGGGCGGGAAATGAGCAGTTCTTC. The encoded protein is CASADSGGAGNEQFF.

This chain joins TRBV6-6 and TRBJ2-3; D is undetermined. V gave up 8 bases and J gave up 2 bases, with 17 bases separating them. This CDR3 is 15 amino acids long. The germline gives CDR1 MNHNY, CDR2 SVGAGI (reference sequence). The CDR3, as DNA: TGTGCCAGCGGATATGGGGTTAGACCCACAGATACGCAGTATTTT. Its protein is CASGYGVRPTDTQYF.